These 21 T cell receptor beta chains were sequenced from one sample in a study of vaccination and CD4 T cells after COVID-19. Treatment here: approximately nine-day PBMC culture with coronavirus spike peptide pools or control peptides (ViraFEST assay). Before the COVID-19 pandemic (2011-2018), CD4+ T cells were obtained from the unexposed donor. No antigen is known for these receptors. Sequencing of DNA taken from cultured CD4+ T cells relied on the Oncomine TCR Beta short-read assay. Cultured CD4+ T cells were the source of extracted genomic DNA. From the PCR reads, TCRdb called clonotypes with MiXCR, one entry per CDR3 protein. The sample yields about 9,300 distinct CDR3 sequences, roughly a third seen once. The specimen sequenced was CD4+ T cells from blood, cultured in vitro. All receptors come from a human donor in good health.

J is TRBJ1-3 and V is TRBV20-1; D is ambiguous. CDR1 is DFQATT, CDR2 SNEGSKA, per germline (reference sequence). Trimming pared 3 bases from V and 0 bases from J, leaving 12 bases between. The CDR3 sequence is 15 residues long. CDR3 bases: TGCAGTGCTAGGCCCGACGGGAACTCTGGAAACACCATATATTTT. Residues: CSARPDGNSGNTIYF.

The V and J genes are TRBV10-3 and TRBJ2-7; no clear D. The CDR3 contains 13 residues. The germline V gene has CDR1 ENHRY and CDR2 SYGVKD. Between the trimmed V and J ends, which lost 10 bases and 5 bases, there was a span of 18 bases. This CDR3 reads CATTITDGNEQYF. CDR3 bases: TGTGCCACAACCATTACAGATGGAAACGAGCAGTACTTC.

This clonotype came up a few times. The chain couples TRBV29-1 to TRBJ2-1; D is unresolved. V shed 4 bases and J shed 4 bases, with 14 bases lying between them. The CDR3 sequence is 14 residues long. Germline V gene lookup returns CDR1 SQVTM and CDR2 ANQGSEA. CDR3 residues: CSVALGGDYNEQFF. In DNA form, the CDR3 reads TGCAGCGTTGCCCTAGGCGGAGATTACAATGAGCAGTTCTTC.

J is TRBJ2-1 and V is TRBV28; no firm D call. Germline V gene sequence: CDR1 MDHEN, CDR2 SYDVKM. V was trimmed by 7 bases and J by 5 bases, leaving 6 bases between them. This CDR3 has 11 residues. In nucleotides, the CDR3 is TGTGCCAGCACGCGAAACAATGAGCAGTTCTTC. The encoded protein is CASTRNNEQFF. The variable domain in full, completed from reference TRBV28 and TRBJ2-1, reads DVKVTQSSRYLVKRTGEKVFLECVQDMDHENMFWYRQDPGLGLRLIYFSYDVKMKEKGDIPEGYSVSREKKERFSLILESASTNQTSMYLCASTRNNEQFFGPGTRLTVL.

This chain joins TRBV27 and TRBJ2-7; 7 nucleotides align to TRBD2. From germline, CDR1 is MNHEY and CDR2 SMNVEV (reference sequence). This CDR3 has 14 residues. V lost 3 bases, J lost 2 bases, and 4 bases stayed unmatched. The chain's CDR3 is CASSLRSGPYEQYF. CDR3 in DNA: TGTGCCAGCAGTTTGCGTAGCGGGCCCTACGAGCAGTACTTC.

The chain is built from TRBV6-1 and TRBJ1-5; no firm D call. Germline V gene lookup returns CDR1 MNHNS and CDR2 SASEGT. The CDR3 sequence is 12 residues long. Trimming removed 7 bases at V and 7 bases at J, with 11 bases between. CDR3 coding DNA: TGTGCCAGCAACAGAGAAGGGCAGCCCCAGCATTTT. Its protein product is CASNREGQPQHF.

This clonotype was counted only a few times. This chain uses TRBV20-1 with TRBJ2-1; D is uncertain. The CDR3 is 15 residues long. Trimming left V 5 bases short and J 3 bases short, with 17 bases between. Germline values: CDR1 DFQATT, CDR2 SNEGSKA (reference sequence). CDR3 DNA sequence: TGCAGTGCTTTTTCCATTAGGACGGTCTACAATGAGCAGTTCTTC. This translates into CSAFSIRTVYNEQFF.

V and J are TRBV30 and TRBJ2-5; 15 nucleotides match TRBD2. This CDR3 spans 13 amino acids. V was clipped by 7 bases and J by 7 bases; unmatched bases: 4. The germline V gene encodes CDR1 GTSNPN and CDR2 SVGIG (reference sequence). Here the CDR3 reads CAYSGLAGGTQYF. The DNA of the CDR3 is TGTGCCTATTCGGGACTAGCGGGAGGGACCCAGTACTTC. Combining the CDR3 with reference TRBV30 and TRBJ2-5 gives the whole variable domain SQTIHQWPATLVQPVGSPLSLECTVEGTSNPNLYWYRQAAGRGLQLLFYSVGIGQISSEVPQNLSASRPQDRQFILSSKKLLLSDSGFYLCAYSGLAGGTQYFGPGTRLLVL.

The chain has TRBV10-3 and TRBJ1-6; TRBD1 aligns across 7 bases. The V gene end was trimmed by 10 bases and the J gene end by 8 bases; junction bases not matched to a gene: 11. There are 14 residues in the CDR3. Germline-derived CDR1 and CDR2 are ENHRY and SYGVKD. The CDR3 loop is CASTQGVGDSPLHF. The DNA of the CDR3 is TGTGCCAGCACCCAGGGGGTGGGGGATTCACCCCTCCACTTT.

This chain joins TRBV12-3 or TRBV12-4 and TRBJ2-7; D is unresolved. The CDR3 is 11 amino acids. V was clipped by 2 bases and J by 7 bases, with 6 bases between them. DNA of the CDR3: TGTGCCAGCAGTTTACGAGAAGAGCAGTACTTC. It is translated as CASSLREEQYF.

This clonotype was recorded a few times. The CDR3 loop reads CASSFQGSLQPQHF. Here the CDR3 DNA reads TGTGCCAGCAGTTTTCAGGGTTCTCTTCAGCCCCAGCATTTT. The chain employs TRBV27 and TRBJ1-5, with D perhaps TRBD1 (5 bases). Trimming left V 3 bases short and J 6 bases short, with 12 bases between. This CDR3 has 14 residues. From germline, CDR1 is MNHEY and CDR2 SMNVEV (reference sequence).

This clonotype was found once. The chain carries TRBV28 and TRBJ2-6; D remains unclear. V lost 2 bases, J lost 4 bases, and 3 bases lay in between. The CDR3 has 13 amino acids. CDR1 and CDR2 from the germline V gene are MDHEN and SYDVKM. CDR3 nucleotides: TGTGCCAGCAGTTTACCCGGGGCCAACGTCCTGACTTTC. Residues: CASSLPGANVLTF.

This clonotype came up a few times. The chain carries TRBV19 and TRBJ2-2; D not resolved. This CDR3 region has 14 residues. Trimming left V 4 bases short and J 6 bases short, with 12 bases between. Germline V gives CDR1 LNHDA, CDR2 SQIVND (reference sequence). The DNA of the CDR3 is TGTGCCAGTAGTACCTACTACTTCCCCGGGGAGCTGTTTTTT. Translated: CASSTYYFPGELFF.

The rearrangement joins TRBV28 to TRBJ1-2; D ambiguous. This CDR3 contains 15 residues. Trimming removed 5 bases at V and 1 base at J, with 14 bases between. Germline V CDR1 and CDR2: MDHEN, SYDVKM. CDR3 coding DNA: TGTGCCAGCAGTCCTTTTCCTAAGGTTAACTATGGCTACACCTTC. It is translated as CASSPFPKVNYGYTF.

This clonotype was counted only a few times. CDR3 sequence (DNA): TGTGCCAGCAGCATCGGAGGCACTGAAGCTTTCTTT. This encodes CASSIGGTEAFF. This chain connects TRBV7-3 to TRBJ1-1; D ambiguous. Per the germline V gene, CDR1 is SGHTA and CDR2 is FQGTGA. CDR3 length equals 12 residues. Deletions cut 5 bases from V and 4 bases from J, with 8 bases between.

Sample share makes this clonotype medium-sized (0.01 to 0.1%). V usage is TRBV7-2 and J usage is TRBJ2-5; D gene uncertain. The ends were cut back, 1 base at V and 3 bases at J, with 3 bases in the middle. CDR3 length equals 12 residues. Germline V lookup: CDR1 SGHTA, CDR2 FQGNSA. CDR3 region: CASSLVKETQYF. The CDR3 DNA is TGTGCCAGCAGCTTAGTAAAAGAGACCCAGTACTTC. Variable domain in full (rest from reference TRBV7-2 and TRBJ2-5): GAGVSQSPSNKVTEKGKDVELRCDPISGHTALYWYRQSLGQGLEFLIYFQGNSAPDKSGLPSDRFSAERTGGSVSTLTIQRTQQEDSAVYLCASSLVKETQYFGPGTRLLVL.

The chain has TRBV10-3 and TRBJ1-2; no clear D. In germline, CDR1 is ENHRY, CDR2 SYGVKD. Trimming left V 0 bases short and J 7 bases short, with 15 bases between. CDR3 size: 15 residues. The CDR3 here is CAISESAGVESGYTF. CDR3 in DNA: TGTGCCATCAGTGAGTCGGCGGGAGTGGAGTCTGGCTACACCTTC.

This clonotype was found a few times. The CDR3 DNA reads TGTGCCAGCAGCTTTCCCGGAGGATCTGGGGCCAACGTCCTGACTTTC. Protein: CASSFPGGSGANVLTF. J is TRBJ2-6 and V is TRBV7-2; D is perhaps TRBD2 (5 bases). The germline gives CDR1 SGHTA, CDR2 FQGNSA. The CDR3 sequence is 16 residues long. V lost 3 bases, J lost 1 base, and 10 bases lay in between.

In its sample, this clonotype is medium-sized. The chain recombines TRBV27 with TRBJ1-6; 10 nucleotides align to TRBD1. The CDR3 loop spans 17 amino acids. Looked up from germline, CDR1 is MNHEY and CDR2 is SMNVEV (reference sequence). The V gene end was trimmed by 0 bases and the J gene end by 6 bases; junction bases not matched to a gene: 5. The CDR3: CASSLSVGQGSNSPLHF. The DNA for the CDR3 is TGTGCCAGCAGTTTATCGGTGGGACAGGGGAGTAATTCACCCCTCCACTTT.

The V and J genes are TRBV12-3 or TRBV12-4 and TRBJ2-3, with TRBD1 identical over 9 bases. Trimming cost V 5 bases and J 0 bases; bases outside gene matches: 15. CDR3 length: 19 residues. The CDR3 loop is CASSTPAGQGRTSTDTQYF. CDR3 in DNA: TGTGCCAGCAGTACCCCTGCCGGACAGGGGCGTACTAGCACAGATACGCAGTATTTT.

The chain has TRBV27 and TRBJ2-7; TRBD2 is a possible D gene (5 bases). V gave up 0 bases and J gave up 0 bases, with 9 bases separating them. The V gene's germline CDR1 is MNHEY and CDR2 SMNVEV (reference sequence). The length of the CDR3 is 15 residues. For the CDR3, the DNA is TGTGCCAGCAGTTTATCTGGACTTAGCTCCTACGAGCAGTACTTC. As protein: CASSLSGLSSYEQYF.